A single sample gave rise to the 20 T cell receptor beta chains below, sequenced in a study of T cells in Graves' hyperthyroidism and ophthalmopathy. Regions amplified from RNA transcripts were the TCR beta CDR3 regions. The study used the HTBI primer set for a first-round RT-PCR of the TCR CDR3. TCRdb recomputed calls from the multiplex PCR reads with MiXCR, one row per CDR3 protein. The sample carries about 180,000 distinct CDR3 sequences, approximately 9% recorded once. The sequenced sample was blood. All receptors come from a woman between 18 and 29 years old with Graves' hyperthyroidism that later progressed to Graves' ophthalmopathy.

This clonotype has a count of ten or more. The rearrangement joins TRBV2 to TRBJ2-1, with D tentatively TRBD1 (5 bases). Trimming shortened V by 7 bases and J by 4 bases, and 17 bases separated the two germline ends. The CDR3 sequence is 15 residues long. From germline, CDR1 is SNHLY and CDR2 FYNNEI. In DNA form, the CDR3 reads TGTGCCAGCACGACAGAAGATTCACCTTACAATGAGCAGTTCTTC. The encoded protein is CASTTEDSPYNEQFF.

This clonotype has at least ten counts. The V and J genes are TRBV6-5 and TRBJ1-4; D call uncertain. Germline values: CDR1 MNHEY, CDR2 SVGAGI. The ends were cut back, 2 bases at V and 2 bases at J, with 9 bases in the middle. The CDR3 runs to 15 residues. DNA of the CDR3: TGTGCCAGCAGTTACGTCGGTACTACTAATGAAAAACTGTTTTTT. Its protein is CASSYVGTTNEKLFF.

This clonotype was found many times. The chain is built from TRBV11-2 and TRBJ2-2; D is undetermined. CDR3 length: 13 amino acids. Germline loops: CDR1 SGHAT, CDR2 FQNNGV. The germline V and J ends were trimmed by 6 bases and 6 bases, with 11 bases remaining between them. This CDR3 is CASSFRHSGELFF. CDR3 coding DNA: TGTGCCAGCAGTTTTCGACACTCCGGGGAGCTGTTTTTT.

In this sample, this clonotype turned up many times. This sequence joins TRBV18 and TRBJ1-4, with a weak D call TRBD1 (5 bases). The CDR3 totals 14 residues. Per the germline V gene, CDR1 is KGHSH and CDR2 is LQKENI. The germline V and J ends were trimmed by 1 base and 4 bases, with 7 bases remaining between them. CDR3 coding DNA: TGTGCCAGCTCACCACGGGGGATTAATGAAAAACTGTTTTTT. This encodes CASSPRGINEKLFF. Supplemented by reference TRBV18 and TRBJ1-4, the full variable domain reads NAGVMQNPRHLVRRRGQEARLRCSPMKGHSHVYWYRQLPEEGLKFMVYLQKENIIDESGMPKERFSAEFPKEGPSILRIQQVVRGDSAAYFCASSPRGINEKLFFGSGTQLSVL.

At least ten counts were recorded for this clonotype. The chain employs TRBV7-8 and TRBJ2-7; D call uncertain. The germline V and J ends were trimmed by 1 base and 4 bases, with 5 bases remaining between them. This CDR3 region has 12 residues. Germline CDR1 reads SGHVS; CDR2 reads FQNEAQ. The CDR3 nucleotides read TGTGCCAGCAGCTTAGAGGATTACGAGCAGTACTTC. Its translation: CASSLEDYEQYF.

This clonotype was seen many times. The rearrangement links TRBV6-1 to TRBJ2-7; 10 bases fit TRBD1. Germline loops: CDR1 MNHNS, CDR2 SASEGT. This CDR3 is 14 amino acids long. V was clipped by 7 bases and J by 2 bases; unmatched bases: 5. The chain's CDR3 is CASKPGQGAYEQYF. The DNA for the CDR3 is TGTGCCAGCAAACCCGGACAGGGGGCCTACGAGCAGTACTTC.

This clonotype was picked up many times. V gene TRBV12-3 or TRBV12-4 combines with J gene TRBJ1-6, with a weak D call TRBD1 (6 bases). Trimming stripped 3 bases from V and 10 bases from J, with 13 bases between. This CDR3 has 14 amino acids. CDR3 coding DNA: TGTGCCAGCAGTTTTAAGGGGGAAATGTCACCCCTCCACTTT. Translating it yields CASSFKGEMSPLHF.

The sample holds many counts of this clonotype. V and J are TRBV20-1 and TRBJ2-1; D unclear. This CDR3 has 13 residues. V was pared by 0 bases and J by 4 bases, with 7 bases between. Germline CDR1 reads DFQATT; CDR2 reads SNEGSKA (reference sequence). This CDR3 is CSARDFWYNEQFF. CDR3 nucleotide sequence: TGCAGTGCTAGAGATTTTTGGTACAATGAGCAGTTCTTC.

The table lists this clonotype with many counts. This rearrangement joins TRBV19 to TRBJ1-3, with D possibly TRBD1 on 5 matching bases. The CDR3 runs to 13 residues. Germline CDR1 LNHDA, CDR2 SQIVND (reference sequence). V was shortened by 11 bases and J by 4 bases, with 15 bases between the two germline ends. The CDR3 coding sequence is TGTGCCTCCAGTGCAGGGTACGGAAACACCATATATTTT. Protein: CASSAGYGNTIYF.

This clonotype was seen once. The chain employs TRBV5-1 and TRBJ2-5; the match to TRBD1 covers 7 bases. V lost 0 bases and J lost 4; bases outside the gene matches: 9. This CDR3 region has 16 residues. Germline V lookup: CDR1 SGHRS, CDR2 YFSETQ. The CDR3 bases are TGCGCCAGCAGCTTGGAGACAGGGAATAGTGGAGAGACCCAGTACTTC. Protein: CASSLETGNSGETQYF.

The table lists this clonotype with many counts. The genes are TRBV7-3 and TRBJ2-3; 7 nucleotides agree with TRBD2. The germline V gene has CDR1 SGHTA and CDR2 FQGTGA. This CDR3 region has 16 residues. Trimming took 4 bases from V and 3 from J; bases not matched to a gene: 10. The CDR3 protein is CASSSGLVGRTDTQYF. For the CDR3, the DNA is TGTGCCAGCAGCTCCGGTCTAGTCGGGAGGACAGATACGCAGTATTTT.

This clonotype was found a few times. The CDR3 region is CSAHRQGGTGELFF. In nucleotides, the CDR3 is TGCAGTGCGCATCGACAGGGGGGCACCGGGGAGCTGTTTTTT. This rearrangement joins TRBV20-1 to TRBJ2-2; 9 nucleotides align to TRBD1. Germline V lookup: CDR1 DFQATT, CDR2 SNEGSKA (reference sequence). The CDR3 length is 14 residues. Trimming cost V 6 bases and J 4 bases; bases outside gene matches: 6.

This clonotype was observed many times. The chain combines TRBV20-1 with TRBJ1-1; D not certain. The CDR3 sequence is 13 residues long. The V and J ends lost 3 bases and 5 bases respectively, with 13 bases between them. CDR1 is DFQATT and CDR2 is SNEGSKA in the germline V gene (reference sequence). The CDR3 here is CSASIFSWTEAFF. As DNA, the CDR3 is TGCAGTGCTAGCATCTTCTCATGGACTGAAGCTTTCTTT.

This clonotype was detected ten times or more. The CDR3: CASSLDRGQPQHF. As DNA, the CDR3 is TGTGCCAGCAGCCTAGATAGGGGCCAGCCCCAGCATTTT. The chain couples TRBV14 to TRBJ1-5, with TRBD1 as a possible D gene (5 bases). This CDR3 region has 13 residues. V was clipped by 4 bases and J by 7 bases, with 11 bases between them. Germline values: CDR1 SGHDN, CDR2 FVKESK.

The sample holds many counts of this clonotype. The V gene is TRBV7-2, the J gene TRBJ1-2; the D is unclear. The CDR3 has 13 amino acids. Trimming left V 5 bases short and J 3 bases short, with 10 bases between. Looked up from germline, CDR1 is SGHTA and CDR2 is FQGNSA. The DNA of the CDR3 is TGTGCCAGCAGCCCCCAGTGGGACTATGGCTACACCTTC. Amino acids: CASSPQWDYGYTF.

This clonotype was found many times. The rearrangement links TRBV2 to TRBJ1-4; D is ambiguous. This CDR3 contains 12 residues. CDR1 and CDR2 (germline): SNHLY, FYNNEI. The germline V and J ends were trimmed by 7 bases and 11 bases, with 14 bases remaining between them. The CDR3 loop is CASNSREWKLFF. CDR3 DNA: TGTGCCAGCAACTCAAGGGAATGGAAACTGTTTTTT.

The table lists this clonotype with many counts. The chain uses TRBV24-1 and TRBJ2-2, with TRBD2 matching 7 bases. The germline CDR1 and CDR2 sequences are KGHDR and SFDVKD. The V segment lost 4 bases and the J segment 6 bases; nucleotides outside the gene matches: 7. The CDR3 sequence is 15 residues long. The CDR3 loop reads CATSDWREFSGELFF. The CDR3 DNA reads as TGTGCCACCAGTGACTGGCGGGAGTTTTCCGGGGAGCTGTTTTTT.

This clonotype showed up just a few times. The J gene is TRBJ1-1, the V gene TRBV4-2, with D uncertain. With 1 base removed from V and 0 bases from J, the gap between germline ends came to 12 bases. This CDR3 comprises 16 residues. Germline V gene sequence: CDR1 LGHNA, CDR2 YNFKEQ. The CDR3 loop is CASSQGISNVNTEAFF. The CDR3 bases are TGTGCCAGCAGCCAAGGGATCAGCAACGTGAACACTGAAGCTTTCTTT.

This clonotype was seen many times. The chain uses TRBV6-1 and TRBJ2-1; D is ambiguous. CDR3 size: 11 residues. The germline CDR1 and CDR2 sequences are MNHNS and SASEGT. V lost 2 bases and J lost 8, with 4 bases in between. Here the CDR3 reads CASSEWDEQFF. In DNA, the CDR3 is TGTGCCAGCAGTGAATGGGATGAGCAGTTCTTC.

The chain recombines TRBV15 with TRBJ1-5; TRBD1 agrees at 9 bases. The V segment lost 5 bases and the J segment 6 bases; nucleotides outside the gene matches: 11. Germline CDR1 and CDR2: LNHNV and YYDKDF (reference sequence). This CDR3 comprises 16 residues. The CDR3 region has the DNA TGTGCCACCAGCCCACGGGGGGACAGGGTGATTCAGCCCCAGCATTTT. Translated, it gives CATSPRGDRVIQPQHF.